This TCR beta chain stems from a study of T cell repertoires in cytomegalovirus infection. Concerning this clonotype itself: A read error may be the cause here, since a much bigger clone is one base away.

In germline, CDR1 is MDHEN, CDR2 SYDVKM. The CDR3 is made up of 14 amino acids. TCRdb processed the reads anew with MiXCR; each CDR3 protein has one entry. In the table there are around 180,000 distinct CDR3 sequences, roughly a fifth of which are singletons. Sequencing was carried out using PBMCs. The V call is TRBV28, the J call TRBJ2-1, with D maybe TRBD2 (6 bases). This receptor was identified in a human donor in good health (CMV status not recorded). Some clones in this sample may be carry-over from other donors' samples. CDR3 sequence: CASSFITSTNDQFF. The CDR3 nucleotides read TGTGCCAGCAGTTTTATTACTAGCACTAATGATCAGTTCTTC.